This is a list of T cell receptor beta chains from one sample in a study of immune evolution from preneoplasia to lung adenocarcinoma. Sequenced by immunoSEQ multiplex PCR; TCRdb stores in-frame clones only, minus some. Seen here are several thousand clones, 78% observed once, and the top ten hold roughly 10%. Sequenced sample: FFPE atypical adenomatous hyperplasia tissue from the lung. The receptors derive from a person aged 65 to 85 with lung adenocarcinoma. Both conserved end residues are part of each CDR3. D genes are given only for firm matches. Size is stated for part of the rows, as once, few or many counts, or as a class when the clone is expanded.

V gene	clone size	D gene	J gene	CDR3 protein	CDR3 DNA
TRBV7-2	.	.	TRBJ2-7	CASSLGSVTGEQYF	TGTGCCAGCAGCTTAGGGTCAGTGACGGGGGAGCAGTACTTC
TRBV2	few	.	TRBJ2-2	CASSEGGGASGELFF	TGTGCCAGCAGTGAAGGTGGGGGCGCCTCCGGGGAGCTGTTTTTT
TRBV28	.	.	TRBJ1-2	CASRPGTPVPGYTF	TGTGCCAGCAGGCCCGGGACACCCGTTCCTGGCTACACCTTC
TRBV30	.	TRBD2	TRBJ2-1	CAWGRTSDYNEQFF	TGTGCCTGGGGCAGGACTAGCGACTACAATGAGCAGTTCTTC
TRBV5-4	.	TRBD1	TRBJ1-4	CASSSNRGINEKLFF	TGTGCCAGCAGCTCCAACAGGGGTATTAATGAAAAACTGTTTTTT
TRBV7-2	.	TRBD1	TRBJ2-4	CASRPRAGQGFQYF	TGTGCCAGCAGGCCCCGTGCGGGACAGGGGTTTCAGTACTTC
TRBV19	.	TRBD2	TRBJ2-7	CASRGASGSGEQYF	TGTGCCAGTAGGGGGGCTAGCGGGAGTGGCGAGCAGTACTTC
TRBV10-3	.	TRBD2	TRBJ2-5	CATETSGSQETQYF	TGTGCCACCGAGACTAGCGGATCCCAAGAGACCCAGTACTTC
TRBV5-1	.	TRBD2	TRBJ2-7	CASSQLPSGRTYEQYF	TGCGCCAGCAGCCAACTACCTAGCGGGAGAACCTACGAGCAGTACTTC
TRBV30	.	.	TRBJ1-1	CAWARVVMNTEAFF	TGTGCCTGGGCCCGCGTGGTAATGAACACTGAAGCTTTCTTT